The 11 T cell receptor beta chains below all came from one sample that was sequenced in a study of OX40 agonist ivuxolimab in advanced cancers. Assay used: immunoSEQ multiplex PCR; TCRdb lists only in-frame clones, some missing. The table has about 69,000 clones, 80% to 85% seen once. Sequencing was performed on CD4+ or CD8+ T cells sorted from blood, taken in a trial of the OX40 agonist ivuxolimab. Every receptor here comes from an adult with an advanced solid tumor such as melanoma, head and neck, liver or kidney cancer.

A few counts support this clone. V is TRBV7-9 and J is TRBJ1-5; D not resolved. The V gene's germline CDR1 is SEHNR and CDR2 FQNEAQ (reference sequence). The CDR3 totals 13 residues. Trimming removed 6 bases from V and 2 bases from J, with 8 bases in between. The CDR3 sequence: CASSTQGNQPQHF. The CDR3 nucleotides read TGTGCCAGCAGTACGCAAGGCAATCAGCCCCAGCATTTT.

In its sample, this clone was seen a few times. This sequence joins TRBV5-1 and TRBJ2-7; perhaps TRBD1 as D (5 bases). From germline, CDR1 is SGHRS and CDR2 YFSETQ. The CDR3 has 13 residues. Between the trimmed V and J ends, which lost 1 base and 3 bases, there was a span of 8 bases. The CDR3 region is CASSLLGVYEQYF. In DNA, the CDR3 is TGCGCCAGCAGCTTGTTAGGGGTCTACGAGCAGTACTTC.

The chain carries TRBV2 and TRBJ1-6; possibly TRBD1 for D (5 bases). Germline values: CDR1 SNHLY, CDR2 FYNNEI. This CDR3 has 13 residues. V lost 6 bases to trimming and J lost 7 bases, with 10 bases between them. The CDR3 is CASSRDPNSPLHF. DNA for the CDR3: TGTGCCAGCAGCCGGGACCCAAATTCACCCCTCCACTTT. Based on the CDR3 plus reference TRBV2 and TRBJ1-6, the full variable domain is EPEVTQTPSHQVTQMGQEVILRCVPISNHLYFYWYRQILGQKVEFLVSFYNNEISEKSEIFDDQFSVERPDGSNFTLKIRSTKLEDSAMYFCASSRDPNSPLHFGNGTRLTVT.

CDR3 protein: CASSYSGNYEQYF. In nucleotides, the CDR3 is TGTGCCAGCAGTTACAGCGGGAACTACGAGCAGTACTTC. This chain uses TRBV6-5 with TRBJ2-7; 7 bases align to TRBD2. Germline trimming cut 2 bases from V and 3 bases from J; bases unmatched to any gene: 1. The CDR3 extends over 13 amino acids. The germline gives CDR1 MNHEY, CDR2 SVGAGI.

The CDR3 here is CASSSGQAQYF. In DNA form, the CDR3 reads TGTGCCAGCAGTTCAGGACAGGCGCAGTACTTC. The chain carries TRBV28 and TRBJ2-7, with 7 bases matching TRBD1. V was pared by 4 bases and J by 9 bases, with 3 bases of the junction left unmatched. The CDR3 is 11 residues long. Germline lookup yields CDR1 MDHEN and CDR2 SYDVKM.

This chain connects TRBV4-2 to TRBJ2-5, with 10 bases matching TRBD2. The CDR3 is 14 residues long. V trimming: 8 bases; J trimming: 4 bases; junction bases outside the gene matches: 7. CDR1 and CDR2 from the germline V gene are LGHNA and YNFKEQ. CDR3 DNA sequence: TGTGCCAGCCGATCTAGCGGGAGCACAGAGACCCAGTACTTC. Its protein is CASRSSGSTETQYF.

The chain carries TRBV18 and TRBJ2-2; no definite D call. The CDR3 consists of 13 residues. Between the trimmed V and J ends, which lost 4 bases and 7 bases, there was a span of 10 bases. Germline V gives CDR1 KGHSH, CDR2 LQKENI. The CDR3 here is CASSLNRNGELFF. The DNA of the CDR3 is TGTGCCAGCTCACTAAACCGTAACGGGGAGCTGTTTTTT.

This clone was seen a handful of times. CDR3 DNA sequence: TGTGCCAGCAGCTCAGACCCTCAGGGTACCACTGAAGCTTTCTTT. Its protein product is CASSSDPQGTTEAFF. The genes are TRBV5-4 and TRBJ1-1; D might be TRBD1 (5 bases). This CDR3 spans 15 amino acids. The germline V gene encodes CDR1 SGHNT and CDR2 YYREEE (reference sequence). With 3 bases removed from V and 4 bases from J, the gap between germline ends came to 16 bases.

This clone was detected a few times. Written as DNA, the CDR3 is TGTGCCAGCAGCTCACGGACTAGCGGCACCTCCTACGAGCAGTACTTC. It codes for CASSSRTSGTSYEQYF. The chain recombines TRBV11-2 with TRBJ2-7; 10 bases map to TRBD2. Per germline, CDR1 SGHAT and CDR2 FQNNGV. The CDR3 is made up of 16 amino acids. The trim removed 4 bases at V and 0 bases at J, leaving 6 bases unmatched.

The chain is built from TRBV6-1 and TRBJ1-6, with a possible D match to TRBD1 (5 bases). This CDR3 is built from 15 residues. Deletions cut 4 bases from V and 5 bases from J, with 12 bases between. Germline V gene lookup returns CDR1 MNHNS and CDR2 SASEGT. CDR3 sequence reads: CASSAGTVNNSPLHF. The DNA for the CDR3 is TGTGCCAGCAGTGCCGGGACGGTGAATAATTCACCCCTCCACTTT.

The V and J genes are TRBV28 and TRBJ1-1; 9 bases agree with TRBD1. CDR3 length: 17 residues. The ends lost 3 bases at V and 1 base at J; junction bases unmatched: 9. Germline V gives CDR1 MDHEN, CDR2 SYDVKM. The CDR3 loop is CASSLVWTGAENTEAFF. The CDR3 bases are TGTGCCAGCAGTTTGGTTTGGACAGGGGCTGAGAACACTGAAGCTTTCTTT. Complete variable domain (other parts from reference TRBV28 and TRBJ1-1): DVKVTQSSRYLVKRTGEKVFLECVQDMDHENMFWYRQDPGLGLRLIYFSYDVKMKEKGDIPEGYSVSREKKERFSLILESASTNQTSMYLCASSLVWTGAENTEAFFGQGTRLTVV.